This T cell receptor (beta chain) was found in a study of OX40 agonist ivuxolimab in advanced cancers. The overall study: With ivuxolimab, an agonistic anti-OX40 (CD134) antibody, patients were treated. Cancers in dose escalation were hepatocellular, melanoma, renal cell and head and neck. General study points: There was clonal expansion of CD4+ and CD8+ blood T cells by week 6 at 0.1 to 3.0 mg/kg.

Notes on this clone: Its antigen is undetermined.

Sequencing used immunoSEQ multiplex PCR; TCRdb keeps in-frame clones, though not all of them. The table has about 90,000 clones, approximately 91% seen once. This clonotype was sampled from an adult with an advanced solid tumor such as melanoma, head and neck, liver or kidney cancer. The sequencing here drew on CD4+ or CD8+ T cells sorted from blood, taken in a trial of the OX40 agonist ivuxolimab.

This chain's CDR3 is CASSQEWDGRGAAYEQYF. CDR3 DNA: TGTGCCAGCAGCCAAGAGTGGGACGGGAGGGGGGCGGCCTACGAGCAGTACTTC. J is TRBJ2-5 and V is TRBV14, with 8 bases that match TRBD2. The J call may be incorrect, as the DNA end agrees better with TRBJ2-7. The germline gives CDR1 SGHDN, CDR2 FVKESK. The CDR3 sequence is 18 residues long.